The entry below gives a single T cell receptor beta chain sequence along with its context. The sample belongs to a study of blood T cell repertoires in COVID-19. Study at large: Sites across the United States, Italy and Spain contributed samples from acute and convalescent COVID-19.

The CDR3 runs to 16 residues. Germline lookup yields CDR1 LGHNA and CDR2 YNFKEQ. V gave up 1 base and J gave up 5 bases; unmatched junction bases: 5. The authors' processing: Quantification of nucleated cells was approximated via reference gene primer amplification. Data came from immunoSEQ multiplex PCR; TCRdb stores just in-frame clones and leaves some out. The V and J calls and the clone size are those of that table, but D and trimming were determined from the DNA. The data hold about 220,000 clones, with 75% to 90% observed a single time. In Seattle, patients joined the study during active infection and were tracked longitudinally.

Sequenced input: peripheral blood. V is TRBV4-2 and J is TRBJ2-2; 9 bases map to TRBD2. The sequence was obtained from a woman in her 70s with COVID-19, enrolled during active disease. The CDR3 loop reads CASSQVAGGWTGELFF. The DNA of the CDR3 is TGTGCCAGCAGCCAAGTGGCGGGAGGGTGGACCGGGGAGCTGTTTTTT.